The rows below give T cell receptor beta chains drawn from one sample of a study of blood T cell repertoires in COVID-19. Profiling relied on immunoSEQ multiplex PCR, and the TCRdb table lists in-frame clones only, not all of them. The profile shows some 85,000 clones, roughly 80% of them singletons. Source material: peripheral blood. These receptor sequences come from a human donor in a cohort sampled during active COVID-19. The CDR3 runs from the conserved cysteine through the conserved F or W. A D gene is named only where the DNA matches it firmly. Part of the rows lack a size; the others show once, few, many or a class for expanded clones.

length: 14; D: TRBD2; size: medium-sized; J: TRBJ2-3; V: TRBV7-3; CDR3: CASTLAGGTDTQYF; DNA: TGTGCCAGCACCCTAGCGGGAGGCACAGATACGCAGTATTTT
length: 16; D: -; size: -; J: TRBJ2-5; V: TRBV30; CDR3: CAWSEPLDRNQETQYF; DNA: TGTGCCTGGAGTGAACCCCTCGACAGGAACCAAGAGACCCAGTACTTC
length: 15; D: TRBD2; size: -; J: TRBJ2-2; V: TRBV5-1; CDR3: CASSRDSGGTGELFF; DNA: TGCGCCAGCAGCCGGGATAGCGGGGGGACCGGGGAGCTGTTTTTT
length: 17; D: TRBD1; size: -; J: TRBJ2-1; V: TRBV5-1; CDR3: CASSATSTGGAYNEQFF; DNA: TGCGCCAGCAGCGCGACCTCGACAGGGGGCGCCTACAATGAGCAGTTCTTC
length: 12; D: -; size: -; J: TRBJ2-7; V: TRBV28; CDR3: CASRDTTYEQYF; DNA: TGTGCCAGCCGGGACACGACCTACGAGCAGTACTTC
length: 14; D: TRBD1; size: once; J: TRBJ2-2; V: TRBV28; CDR3: CASSARQGLRELFF; DNA: TGTGCCAGCAGTGCCCGACAGGGTTTGAGGGAGCTGTTTTTT
length: 13; D: -; size: -; J: TRBJ1-4; V: TRBV19; CDR3: CASRNLGEQKLFF; DNA: TGTGCCAGTAGAAACTTGGGAGAGCAAAAACTGTTTTTT
length: 14; D: TRBD1; size: -; J: TRBJ1-1; V: TRBV7-9; CDR3: CASSFRGPYTEAFF; DNA: TGTGCCAGCAGCTTTAGGGGGCCTTACACTGAAGCTTTCTTT
length: 15; D: TRBD2; size: few; J: TRBJ2-1; V: TRBV18; CDR3: CASSLRTSGTNEQFF; DNA: TGTGCCAGCTCGCTTAGGACTAGCGGGACCAATGAGCAGTTCTTC
length: 14; D: TRBD2; size: -; J: TRBJ2-5; V: TRBV7-8; CDR3: CASSSTAGGETQYF; DNA: TGTGCCAGCAGTTCCACAGCGGGAGGCGAGACCCAGTACTTC
length: 15; D: -; size: -; J: TRBJ2-2; V: TRBV11-2; CDR3: CASSLVVGGTGELFF; DNA: TGTGCCAGCAGCTTAGTGGTGGGGGGCACCGGGGAGCTGTTTTTT
length: 15; D: -; size: -; J: TRBJ2-6; V: TRBV19; CDR3: CASSTRDSGANVLTF; DNA: TGTGCCAGTAGTACCAGGGACTCTGGGGCCAACGTCCTGACTTTC
length: 15; D: TRBD2; size: many; J: TRBJ2-1; V: TRBV29-1; CDR3: CSVEGLAGGPNEQFF; DNA: TGCAGCGTTGAAGGTCTAGCGGGAGGGCCCAATGAGCAGTTCTTC
length: 15; D: -; size: -; J: TRBJ2-5; V: TRBV5-1; CDR3: CASKISPGLQETQYF; DNA: TGCGCCAGCAAAATATCCCCAGGGCTCCAAGAGACCCAGTACTTC
length: 15; D: -; size: -; J: TRBJ1-2; V: TRBV19; CDR3: CASTQTVSPNYGYTF; DNA: TGTGCCAGTACCCAGACAGTGTCTCCTAACTATGGCTACACCTTC
length: 15; D: TRBD1; size: -; J: TRBJ2-1; V: TRBV18; CDR3: CASSPGDSSYNEQFF; DNA: TGTGCCAGCTCTCCCGGGGACAGCTCCTACAATGAGCAGTTCTTC
length: 15; D: -; size: -; J: TRBJ2-5; V: TRBV7-2; CDR3: CASSFAGASSETQYF; DNA: TGTGCCAGCAGCTTCGCAGGGGCCAGCTCTGAGACCCAGTACTTC
length: 13; D: -; size: -; J: TRBJ1-2; V: TRBV7-3; CDR3: CASSDNRAGGYTF; DNA: TGTGCCAGCAGCGATAATCGAGCGGGCGGCTACACCTTC
length: 14; D: TRBD2; size: -; J: TRBJ2-1; V: TRBV2; CDR3: CASNTRGGYNEQFF; DNA: TGTGCCAGCAACACCCGGGGGGGCTACAATGAGCAGTTCTTC
length: 17; D: TRBD1; size: -; J: TRBJ2-7; V: TRBV24-1; CDR3: CATTNRDRVSPFYEQYF; DNA: TGTGCCACCACGAACCGGGACAGGGTTTCCCCCTTCTACGAGCAGTACTTC